The T cell receptor beta chain described here comes from a study of blood T cell repertoires in COVID-19. Turning to the study itself: There were acute and convalescent COVID-19 samples, and they came from the United States, Italy and Spain.

TCRdb's copy holds only in-frame clones and misses some; the assay was immunoSEQ multiplex PCR. The repertoire holds 200,000 to 250,000 clones, with 80% to 90% as singletons. Participants came from fewer than 25 US areas, aged roughly 18 to 95 years. Participants reported their clinical history, and cohort assignment relied on those reports. The germline CDR1 and CDR2 sequences are KGHSH and LQKENI. V trimming: 3 bases; J trimming: 0 bases; junction bases outside the gene matches: 14. The CDR3 extends over 19 amino acids. Sequenced input: PBMCs or T cells enriched from blood (not recorded which). The receptor was isolated from a woman between 50 and 59 years old who had been exposed to COVID-19. The rearrangement joins TRBV18 to TRBJ1-2; TRBD1 matches 9 bases. The CDR3 region has the DNA TGTGCCAGCTCACCGTTCTCGGGACAGGGTACCTTAGCTAACTATGGCTACACCTTC. Amino acids: CASSPFSGQGTLANYGYTF.